This T cell receptor beta chain was recovered during a study of blood T cell repertoires in COVID-19. Deletions cut 0 bases from V and 4 bases from J, with 12 bases between. This CDR3 is 15 amino acids long. The V gene's germline CDR1 is LNHNV and CDR2 YYDKDF (reference sequence). Repertoires were generated with immunoSEQ multiplex PCR, while TCRdb's copy carries only in-frame clones and drops some. The sample records tens of thousands of clones, roughly 85% being singletons. The sequencing input was peripheral blood. The sequence was obtained from a human donor in a cohort sampled during active COVID-19. The J gene is TRBJ1-1, the V gene TRBV15, with D perhaps TRBD1 (5 bases). CDR3 in DNA: TGTGCCACCAGCAGAGAGGGCTGGGGGGGCACTGAAGCTTTCTTT. Translation gives CATSREGWGGTEAFF.